The 19 T cell receptor beta chains reported below all come from one sample, sequenced in a study of blood T cells in healthy people across ages. The authors ran a second PCR of 7 to 11 cycles using a sample-barcoded 5' primer and a J-beta primer mix. Via MiXCR, TCRdb re-called the 5' RACE reads, giving one row per CDR3 protein. This table has hundreds of thousands of distinct CDR3 sequences, approximately 65% appearing once. The sequenced material came from blood. These TCRs come from a man younger than 45 in good health.

This clonotype was seen a handful of times. V and J are TRBV21-1 and TRBJ2-5. TRBV21-1 is noted as a pseudogene. This CDR3 is built from 14 residues. The CDR3: CASSKELPIKTQYF. The CDR3 DNA is TGTGCCAGCAGCAAAGAGCTCCCAATAAAGACCCAGTACTTC.

J is TRBJ2-7 and V is TRBV9, with D hard to call. The CDR3 runs 14 residues. Trimming removed 0 bases at V and 1 base at J, with 8 bases between. CDR1 is SGDLS and CDR2 is YYNGEE in the germline V gene. CDR3 sequence: CASSVGPPSYEQYF. For the CDR3, the DNA is TGTGCCAGCAGCGTAGGGCCTCCATCCTACGAGCAGTACTTC.

The chain uses TRBV7-9 and TRBJ2-5; D not certain. The end of the DNA fits TRBJ2-7 better, so the J call may be wrong. The germline V gene encodes CDR1 SEHNR and CDR2 FQNEAQ (reference sequence). The CDR3 extends over 14 amino acids. This CDR3 reads CASSLRSGSYEQYF. The CDR3 region has the DNA TGTGCCAGCAGCTTACGCTCAGGAAGCTACGAGCAGTACTTC.

The chain joins TRBV15 to TRBJ1-4, with 7 bases identical to TRBD1. The germline V gene encodes CDR1 LNHNV and CDR2 YYDKDF (reference sequence). The CDR3 extends over 17 amino acids. V was pared by 0 bases and J by 7 bases, with 11 bases of the junction left unmatched. The CDR3 reads CATSRDQGGAGGEKLFF. CDR3 sequence (DNA): TGTGCCACCAGCAGAGATCAGGGGGGCGCGGGGGGTGAAAAACTGTTTTTT.

In this sample, this clonotype turned up once. This chain links TRBV28 with TRBJ1-2; 7 positions agree with TRBD1. There are 13 residues in the CDR3. J was trimmed by 2 bases and V by 6 bases; bases with no gene match: 3. Germline V gene lookup returns CDR1 MDHEN and CDR2 SYDVKM. The CDR3 here is CASRTGQNYGYTF. As DNA, the CDR3 is TGTGCCAGCAGGACGGGACAGAACTATGGCTACACCTTC.

This chain connects TRBV29-1 to TRBJ2-1; 7 bases are shared with TRBD2. Germline CDR1 SQVTM, CDR2 ANQGSEA. The CDR3 runs 20 residues. V was clipped by 3 bases and J by 0 bases; unmatched bases: 20. CDR3 protein: CSVEGYTRSGGPSSYNEQFF. DNA for the CDR3: TGCAGCGTTGAGGGGTATACTAGGTCGGGGGGTCCCAGCTCCTACAATGAGCAGTTCTTC.

The chain couples TRBV6-7 to TRBJ1-5; TRBD1 aligns across 11 bases. TRBV6-7 is labeled an ORF, and its function is uncertain. The junction had 3 bases not matched to a gene; V was cut back by 5 bases and J by 6 bases. The CDR3 totals 14 residues. The CDR3 DNA follows: TGTGCCAGCAGTGGACAGGGGGCGCGTCAGCCCCAGCATTTT. Protein: CASSGQGARQPQHF.

The chain carries TRBV29-1 and TRBJ2-7; 7 bases are shared with TRBD1. Germline V gene lookup returns CDR1 SQVTM and CDR2 ANQGSEA. Trimming removed 7 bases from V and 4 bases from J; junction bases left unmatched: 10. This CDR3 contains 13 residues. CDR3 loop: CSGGGGRGYEQYF. The CDR3 coding sequence is TGCAGCGGCGGAGGTGGCAGGGGGTACGAGCAGTACTTC.

The V gene is TRBV14, the J gene TRBJ2-5; possibly TRBD1 or TRBD2 for D (5 bases each). The J call may be in error: the DNA end matches TRBJ2-7 better. Germline lookup yields CDR1 SGHDN and CDR2 FVKESK. The length of the CDR3 is 15 residues. The CDR3 loop is CASSQSKTGPYEQYF. CDR3 DNA sequence: TGTGCCAGCAGCCAGAGTAAGACGGGACCCTACGAGCAGTACTTC.

This rearrangement joins TRBV11-2 to TRBJ2-1, with a weak D call TRBD1 (5 bases). The ends were cut back, 1 base at V and 1 base at J, with 11 bases in the middle. CDR3 length: 16 residues. Germline CDR1 and CDR2: SGHAT and FQNNGV. CDR3 DNA: TGTGCCAGCAGCTTAGCCACAGGAGAGTCCTACAATGAGCAGTTCTTC. Residues: CASSLATGESYNEQFF. The variable domain in full, with the rest retrieved from reference TRBV11-2 and TRBJ2-1, is EAGVAQSPRYKIIEKRQSVAFWCNPISGHATLYWYQQILGQGPKLLIQFQNNGVVDDSQLPKDRFSAERLKGVDSTLKIQPAKLEDSAVYLCASSLATGESYNEQFFGPGTRLTVL.

The V gene is TRBV6-1, the J gene TRBJ2-1, with D perhaps matching TRBD2 (6 bases). The CDR3 totals 15 residues. Looked up from germline, CDR1 is MNHNS and CDR2 is SASEGT. The V end lost 6 bases, the J end lost 5 bases, and 17 bases lay between the germline ends. The CDR3 nucleotides read TGTGCCAGCAGAGAACTAGCCTCCCGTGACAATGAGCAGTTCTTC. It yields the protein CASRELASRDNEQFF.

The chain joins TRBV24-1 to TRBJ2-3; D unresolved. Trimming took 4 bases from V and 0 from J, leaving 13 bases between them. The CDR3 is 16 amino acids. Germline values: CDR1 KGHDR, CDR2 SFDVKD. The CDR3 DNA follows: TGTGCCACCAGTGAACCCGCAGAGGCAAGCACAGATACGCAGTATTTT. Amino acids: CATSEPAEASTDTQYF.

This chain uses TRBV11-2 with TRBJ2-3, with 12 positions matching TRBD2. The CDR3 runs to 17 residues. Germline V gene sequence: CDR1 SGHAT, CDR2 FQNNGV. V lost 2 bases and J lost 3; bases outside the gene matches: 6. The CDR3 is CASSLIASGGVTDTQYF. CDR3 DNA: TGTGCCAGCAGCTTAATCGCTAGCGGGGGGGTTACAGATACGCAGTATTTT.

This chain uses TRBV6-6 with TRBJ2-7; D possibly uses TRBD1 or TRBD2 (5 bases each). CDR1 MNHNY and CDR2 SVGAGI come from the germline V gene (reference sequence). The CDR3 extends over 15 amino acids. The ends were cut back, 2 bases at V and 3 bases at J, with 14 bases in the middle. CDR3 coding DNA: TGTGCCAGCAGTTACGGGGGTGAGGTGGGCTACGAGCAGTACTTC. Protein sequence: CASSYGGEVGYEQYF.

V and J are TRBV6-2 or TRBV6-3 and TRBJ2-1, with D unclear. The J call may be in error: the DNA end matches TRBJ2-7 better. The germline gives CDR1 MNHEY, CDR2 SVGEGT. CDR3 length: 11 amino acids. The CDR3 coding sequence is TGTGCCAGCAGTACCTACAATGAGCAGTACTTC. Residues: CASSTYNEQYF.

This clonotype was counted many times. The V and J genes are TRBV20-1 and TRBJ2-7; 7 positions agree with TRBD2. J gave up 4 bases and V 1 base, and 10 bases lay outside the gene matches. The germline gives CDR1 DFQATT, CDR2 SNEGSKA (reference sequence). CDR3 length equals 15 residues. The chain's CDR3 is CSARAPGREWYEQYF. The DNA for the CDR3 is TGCAGTGCTAGAGCCCCTGGGAGGGAGTGGTACGAGCAGTACTTC.

This chain's CDR3 is CASSPSGLDEQYF. In DNA form, the CDR3 reads TGTGCCAGCTCACCATCGGGGCTGGACGAGCAGTACTTC. The genes are TRBV18 and TRBJ2-5; D may be TRBD1 or TRBD2 (5 bases each). The closer fit of TRBJ2-7 to the DNA end suggests the J call may be wrong. This CDR3 contains 13 residues. Germline CDR1 reads KGHSH; CDR2 reads LQKENI.

This clonotype was picked up a small number of times. The rearrangement uses TRBV28 and TRBJ2-4; D may be TRBD2 (7 bases). The CDR3 is 14 amino acids. The germline V and J ends were trimmed by 4 bases and 9 bases, with 16 bases remaining between them. Germline V gives CDR1 MDHEN, CDR2 SYDVKM. The CDR3 DNA reads TGTGCCAGCAGTTCCGACGGGGGGCATCCCATTCAGTACTTC. Amino acids: CASSSDGGHPIQYF.

The CDR3 DNA reads TGCAGCACCCGGGACTACGGGAATTCACCCCTCCACTTT. Translating it yields CSTRDYGNSPLHF. The chain combines TRBV29-1 with TRBJ1-6, with a weak D call TRBD1 (5 bases). The CDR3 loop spans 13 amino acids. V was shortened by 8 bases and J by 7 bases, with 15 bases between the two germline ends. CDR1 is SQVTM and CDR2 is ANQGSEA in the germline V gene.